This T cell receptor beta chain was observed in a study of molecular identifiers for immune sequencing clone quantification. Note on this clonotype: Its antigen is not identified.

The study's findings and limits: The share of molecules held by clones above 20 RNA copies was over 99% in effector cells and under 1% in naive cells.

Methods described previously were used for bulk TCR libraries, and listed TCR primers were applied. TCRdb reanalysed the PCR reads using MiXCR and keeps one entry per CDR3 protein. The table includes about 640,000 distinct CDR3 sequences, approximately 20% detected once. In the sort, naive CD8 T cells were defined as CD8+CD4-CCR7+CD45RA+. This CDR3 contains 17 residues. The V end was cut by 5 bases, the J end by 7 bases, with 24 bases between. The V gene's germline CDR1 is SGHNT and CDR2 YENEEA. The V and J genes are TRBV11-3 and TRBJ2-1, with D possibly matching TRBD2 (7 bases). Sequenced material: naive CD8+ T cells from blood, with Jurkat cell RNA spiked in. Subset denoted: FACS-sorted CD8+CD4-CCR7+CD45RA+ naive T cells. The clonotype comes from a human donor in good health. Some libraries in this study had Jurkat cell RNA spiked in. The CDR3 region is CASSRAEGGPGENEQFF. The CDR3 DNA follows: TGTGCCAGCAGCCGGGCCGAGGGGGGGCCGGGAGAAAATGAGCAGTTCTTC.